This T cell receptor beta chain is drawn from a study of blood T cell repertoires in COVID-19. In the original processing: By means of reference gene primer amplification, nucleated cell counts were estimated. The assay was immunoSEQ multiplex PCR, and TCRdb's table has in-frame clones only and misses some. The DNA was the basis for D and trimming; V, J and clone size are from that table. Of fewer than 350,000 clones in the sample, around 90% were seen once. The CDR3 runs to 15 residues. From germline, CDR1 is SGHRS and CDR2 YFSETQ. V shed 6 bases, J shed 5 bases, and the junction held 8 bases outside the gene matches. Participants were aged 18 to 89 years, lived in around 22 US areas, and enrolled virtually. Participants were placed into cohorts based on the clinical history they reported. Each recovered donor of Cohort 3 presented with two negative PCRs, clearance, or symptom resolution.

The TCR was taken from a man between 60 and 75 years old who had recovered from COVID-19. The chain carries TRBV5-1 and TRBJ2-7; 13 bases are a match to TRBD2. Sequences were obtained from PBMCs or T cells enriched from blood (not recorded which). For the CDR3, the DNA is TGCGCCAGCACTCCAAAACTAGCGGGAGGGGACGAGCAGTACTTC. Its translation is CASTPKLAGGDEQYF. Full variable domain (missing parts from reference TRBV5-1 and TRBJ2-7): KAGVTQTPRYLIKTRGQQVTLSCSPISGHRSVSWYQQTPGQGLQFLFEYFSETQRNKGNFPGRFSGRQFSNSRSEMNVSTLELGDSALYLCASTPKLAGGDEQYFGPGTRLTVT.